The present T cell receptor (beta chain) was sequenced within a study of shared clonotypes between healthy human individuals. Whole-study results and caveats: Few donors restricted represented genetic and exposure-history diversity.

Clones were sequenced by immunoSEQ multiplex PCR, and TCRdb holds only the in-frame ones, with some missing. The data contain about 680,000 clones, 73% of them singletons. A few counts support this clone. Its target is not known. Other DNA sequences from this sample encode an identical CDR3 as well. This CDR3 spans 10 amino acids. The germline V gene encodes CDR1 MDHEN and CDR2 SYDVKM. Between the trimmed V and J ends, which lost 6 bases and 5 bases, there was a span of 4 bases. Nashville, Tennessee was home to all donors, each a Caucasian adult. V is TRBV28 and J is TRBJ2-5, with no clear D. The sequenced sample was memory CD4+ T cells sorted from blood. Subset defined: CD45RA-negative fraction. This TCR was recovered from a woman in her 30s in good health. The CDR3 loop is CASRGETQYF. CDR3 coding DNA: TGTGCCAGCAGGGGCGAGACCCAGTACTTC.